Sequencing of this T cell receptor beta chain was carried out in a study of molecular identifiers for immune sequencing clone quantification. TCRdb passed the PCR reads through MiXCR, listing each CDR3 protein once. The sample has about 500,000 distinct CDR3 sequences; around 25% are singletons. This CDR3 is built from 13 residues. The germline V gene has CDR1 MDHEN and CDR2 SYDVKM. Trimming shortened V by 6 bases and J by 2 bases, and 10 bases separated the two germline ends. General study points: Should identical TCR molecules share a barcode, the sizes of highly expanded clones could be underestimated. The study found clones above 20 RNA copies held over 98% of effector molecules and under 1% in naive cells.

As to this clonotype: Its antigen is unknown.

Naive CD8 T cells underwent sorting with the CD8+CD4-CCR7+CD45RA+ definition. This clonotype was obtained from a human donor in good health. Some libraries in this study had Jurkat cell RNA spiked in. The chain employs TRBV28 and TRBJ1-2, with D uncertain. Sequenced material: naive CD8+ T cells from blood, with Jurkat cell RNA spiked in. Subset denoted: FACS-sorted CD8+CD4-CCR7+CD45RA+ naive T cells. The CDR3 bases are TGTGCCAGCAGGCCTGAACTGAACTATGGCTACACCTTC. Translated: CASRPELNYGYTF.